Detailed here is one T cell receptor beta chain. Original data processing: Using reference gene primer amplification, nucleated cell counts were estimated. Libraries were prepared by immunoSEQ multiplex PCR; TCRdb keeps only in-frame clonotypes and omits some of them. That table supplies the V and J calls and clone size; D and trimming were determined from the DNA. Seen here are some 130,000 clones, almost 85% observed once, and the top ten hold about 12%. The record originates from a study of blood T cell repertoires in COVID-19. CDR1 and CDR2 from the germline V gene are MNHNY and SVGAGI (reference sequence). The V gene end was trimmed by 8 bases and the J gene end by 2 bases; junction bases not matched to a gene: 3. The CDR3 loop spans 13 amino acids.

The origin of this receptor is a woman aged 30 to 39 who had recovered from COVID-19. The rearrangement joins TRBV6-6 to TRBJ2-3, with TRBD1 identical over 8 bases. Material: peripheral blood. The CDR3 DNA sequence: TGTGCCAGCGGACAGGGATTCACAGATACGCAGTATTTT. Translation: CASGQGFTDTQYF.